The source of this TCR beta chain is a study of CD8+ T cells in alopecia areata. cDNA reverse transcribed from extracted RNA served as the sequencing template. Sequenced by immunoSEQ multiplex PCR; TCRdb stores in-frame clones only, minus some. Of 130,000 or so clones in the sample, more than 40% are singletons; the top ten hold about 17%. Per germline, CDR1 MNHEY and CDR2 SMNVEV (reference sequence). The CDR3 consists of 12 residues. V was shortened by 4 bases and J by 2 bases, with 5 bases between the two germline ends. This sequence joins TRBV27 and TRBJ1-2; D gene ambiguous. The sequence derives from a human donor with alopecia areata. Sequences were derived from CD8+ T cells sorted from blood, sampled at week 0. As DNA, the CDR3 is TGTGCCAGCAGTTCAGGAAACTATGGCTACACCTTC. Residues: CASSSGNYGYTF.